Following are 16 T cell receptor beta chains from one sample sequenced in a study of blood T cells in healthy people across ages (dated by TCRdb to 2015 to 2017). The library came from 5' RACE. The instrument was an Illumina HiSeq 2500. A second PCR of about 6 to 12 cycles was run with a J-beta primer mix and a sample-barcoded 5' primer. Starting from the raw public reads, TCRdb applied fastp trimming at Q25, assembled clones with MiXCR and retained in-frame beta chains. Identical CDR3 protein sequences are pooled into one entry, listed with their most common genes and DNA. The sample contains about a million distinct CDR3 sequences, roughly 50% of them found a single time. The ten largest clones add up to about a fifth of the sample. The sample was blood. The receptors stem from a woman aged 55-70 years in good health.

There are many counts of this clonotype. The rearrangement uses TRBV29-1 and TRBJ2-2; D possibly corresponds to TRBD2 (5 bases). CDR1 and CDR2 (germline): SQVTM, ANQGSEA. The CDR3 has 11 amino acids. V was clipped by 3 bases and J by 8 bases, with 7 bases between them. This CDR3 is CSVEDWGELFF. CDR3 DNA sequence: TGCAGCGTTGAGGACTGGGGGGAGCTGTTTTTT.

This clonotype was detected only a few times. This chain uses TRBV7-8 with TRBJ2-5; D is unclear. Trimming stripped 3 bases from V and 3 bases from J, with 5 bases between. The CDR3 runs 12 residues. The germline V gene has CDR1 SGHVS and CDR2 FQNEAQ. The CDR3 is CASSFTKETQYF. DNA of the CDR3: TGTGCCAGCAGCTTCACTAAAGAGACCCAGTACTTC.

The rearrangement links TRBV12-3 or TRBV12-4 to TRBJ2-5, with TRBD2 matching over 9 bases. The J segment lost 5 bases and the V segment lost 2 bases, leaving 6 bases of the junction unmatched. CDR3 length: 15 amino acids. In DNA, the CDR3 is TGTGCCAGCAGTTTAAAGGGACTAGCTGATGAGACCCAGTACTTC. It yields the protein CASSLKGLADETQYF.

The chain uses TRBV20-1 and TRBJ1-1; D ambiguous. Germline CDR1 DFQATT, CDR2 SNEGSKA (reference sequence). V dropped 5 bases and J dropped 9 bases, with 10 bases sitting between them. This CDR3 spans 10 amino acids. CDR3 sequence (DNA): TGCAGTGCTTTATCACTGAAAGCTTTCTTT. Its protein product is CSALSLKAFF.

This clonotype was observed a single time. This chain joins TRBV7-2 and TRBJ1-6; 8 bases are a match to TRBD1. Germline CDR1 is SGHTA and CDR2 is FQGNSA. This CDR3 contains 15 residues. V trimming: 5 bases; J trimming: 7 bases; junction bases outside the gene matches: 7. The CDR3 DNA reads as TGTGCCAGCAGCCCCTGGACAGGGCCGAATTCACCCCTCCACTTT. It translates to CASSPWTGPNSPLHF.

This chain joins TRBV20-1 and TRBJ2-7; D not resolved. Trimming pared 3 bases from V and 3 bases from J, leaving 15 bases between. This CDR3 comprises 14 residues. Germline V gene lookup returns CDR1 DFQATT and CDR2 SNEGSKA (reference sequence). The CDR3 loop is CSASRHGEFYEQYF. The DNA for the CDR3 is TGCAGTGCTAGTCGGCACGGAGAGTTCTACGAGCAGTACTTC.

This clonotype occurred a few times. The chain combines TRBV20-1 with TRBJ1-2, with a tentative D call TRBD1 (5 bases). CDR1 is DFQATT and CDR2 is SNEGSKA in the germline V gene (reference sequence). The CDR3 is made up of 14 amino acids. CDR3 loop: CSAPIPDRLGGYTF. DNA of the CDR3: TGCAGCGCCCCTATTCCCGACAGATTAGGAGGCTACACCTTC.

This clonotype was detected a few times. This sequence joins TRBV6-5 and TRBJ2-7; D could derive from TRBD1 or TRBD2 (5 bases each). Per germline, CDR1 MNHEY and CDR2 SVGAGI. Trimming shortened V by 6 bases and J by 2 bases, and 14 bases separated the two germline ends. This CDR3 has 14 residues. This CDR3 is CASRLGVLAYEQYF. The CDR3 bases are TGTGCCAGCAGACTAGGGGTCCTCGCCTACGAGCAGTACTTC.

This clonotype was seen a handful of times. For the CDR3, the DNA is TGTGCCAGCAGTTACTCGCATCTAGCGGGAGTGGAGCAGTACTTC. This gives the protein CASSYSHLAGVEQYF. The V gene is TRBV6-5, the J gene TRBJ2-4; 10 bases are shared with TRBD2. Germline V gene sequence: CDR1 MNHEY, CDR2 SVGAGI. V lost 0 bases, J lost 13 bases, and 9 bases stayed unmatched. This CDR3 is 15 amino acids long.

The chain employs TRBV20-1 and TRBJ2-5; 9 bases are a match to TRBD2. Trimming cost V 0 bases and J 11 bases; bases outside gene matches: 13. The CDR3 has 15 amino acids. CDR1 is DFQATT, CDR2 SNEGSKA, per germline (reference sequence). CDR3 region: CSARDLSGSGDTQYF. The CDR3 nucleotides are TGCAGTGCTAGAGATCTTAGCGGGAGCGGAGATACGCAGTACTTC.

J is TRBJ2-1 and V is TRBV27; D may correspond to TRBD1 or TRBD2 (5 bases each). Germline-derived CDR1 and CDR2 are MNHEY and SMNVEV (reference sequence). This CDR3 has 14 amino acids. V lost 4 bases to trimming and J lost 13 bases, with 20 bases between them. The CDR3 sequence: CASSSGTDTRSQFF. The CDR3 bases are TGTGCCAGCAGTTCGGGGACGGATACAAGGAGCCAGTTCTTC.

For this clonotype: The junction shows a germline mismatch at one end, possibly a read error. V usage is TRBV28 and J usage is TRBJ2-1; tentatively, D is TRBD2 (6 bases). CDR1 is MDHEN and CDR2 is SYDVKM in the germline V gene. The CDR3 length is 13 residues. The CDR3 DNA is TGTGCCCGCAGGGAGGCCTCCTACAATGAGCAGTTCTTC. Encoded protein: CARREASYNEQFF.

The V and J genes are TRBV6-2 or TRBV6-3 and TRBJ2-7; the D gene could be TRBD1 or TRBD2 (5 bases each). The CDR3 spans 13 residues. Germline V lookup: CDR1 MNHEY, CDR2 SVGEGT. Deletions cut 6 bases from V and 4 bases from J, with 13 bases between. Written as DNA, the CDR3 is TGTGCCAGCAGGGCTTCGGGGCTTTACGAGCAGTACTTC. This sequence encodes CASRASGLYEQYF.

This sequence joins TRBV4-2 and TRBJ2-7, with D maybe TRBD2 (6 bases). The CDR3 runs 13 residues. Trimming removed 6 bases from V and 3 bases from J, with 12 bases in between. From germline, CDR1 is LGHNA and CDR2 YNFKEQ. CDR3 nucleotide sequence: TGTGCCAGCAGTCGGGACTTCGGCTACGAGCAGTACTTC. It codes for CASSRDFGYEQYF.

This clonotype occurred a few times. The CDR3 nucleotides are TGCAGTGCTAGAGGGGCCGAGAGCTCCTACGAGCAGTACTTC. Protein: CSARGAESSYEQYF. The V and J genes are TRBV20-1 and TRBJ2-7; no definite D call. The CDR3 is 14 residues long. Per germline, CDR1 DFQATT and CDR2 SNEGSKA (reference sequence). With 1 base removed from V and 0 bases from J, the gap between germline ends came to 10 bases.

The chain carries TRBV7-2 and TRBJ2-3; TRBD2 aligns across 7 bases. Germline lookup yields CDR1 SGHTA and CDR2 FQGNSA. J was trimmed by 9 bases and V by 3 bases; bases with no gene match: 12. This CDR3 comprises 15 residues. The CDR3 sequence: CASSLGGTQAVTQYF. CDR3 bases: TGTGCCAGCAGCTTGGGAGGGACTCAGGCGGTCACGCAGTATTTT. The full variable domain, completed using reference TRBV7-2 and TRBJ2-3, is GAGVSQSPSNKVTEKGKDVELRCDPISGHTALYWYRQSLGQGLEFLIYFQGNSAPDKSGLPSDRFSAERTGGSVSTLTIQRTQQEDSAVYLCASSLGGTQAVTQYFGPGTRLTVL.